This T cell receptor beta chain was captured by sequencing in a study of cytomegalovirus exposure and HLA in healthy donors. Note on this clone: The same CDR3 also results from other DNA sequences found in this sample.

The CDR3 runs 12 residues. V dropped 5 bases and J dropped 6 bases, with 8 bases sitting between them. Germline V lookup: CDR1 SEHNR, CDR2 FQNEAQ (reference sequence). A multiplex PCR was run with 60 Vbeta primers and 13 Jbeta primers. Measured with immunoSEQ multiplex PCR; TCRdb has only the in-frame clones, and not every one. Among around 63,000 clones, over 75% were seen once, and the ten largest hold about 8.8%. The gene calls are TRBV7-9 and TRBJ1-5; D might be TRBD1 (5 bases). Sequencing was done on a sample of PBMCs. This TCR was recovered from a man aged 35-49 years in good health and CMV-seronegative. The CDR3 reads CASSQGGQPQHF. Written as DNA, the CDR3 is TGTGCCAGCAGCCAGGGTGGTCAGCCCCAGCATTTT.